This T cell receptor beta chain was obtained from a study of graft-versus-host responses after intestinal transplantation. The study's findings and limits: High graft-versus-host to host-versus-graft clonal ratios were seen in allografts of patients with graft-donor T cell macrochimerism. GvH clones turned up in recipient marrow; some had shown up first in ileum or blood.

The V gene lost 3 bases and the J gene lost 0 bases, with 12 bases spanning the gap. In germline, CDR1 is SGDLS, CDR2 YYNGEE. This CDR3 has 16 amino acids. The repertoire was sequenced with immunoSEQ multiplex PCR; TCRdb's copy has only in-frame clones and lacks some. The sample contains some 41,000 clones, about 90% of which appear only once. With respect to this clone: What it binds is not known.

The input for sequencing was PBMCs, taken about 310 days after intestinal transplant. The clonotype comes from a human patient who received an intestinal transplant, so some T cells may come from the graft donor. The V call is TRBV9, the J call TRBJ1-4; possible D gene TRBD1, 5 bases. CDR3: CASSAGTVATNEKLFF. The CDR3 nucleotides read TGTGCCAGCAGCGCCGGGACCGTTGCAACTAATGAAAAACTGTTTTTT.